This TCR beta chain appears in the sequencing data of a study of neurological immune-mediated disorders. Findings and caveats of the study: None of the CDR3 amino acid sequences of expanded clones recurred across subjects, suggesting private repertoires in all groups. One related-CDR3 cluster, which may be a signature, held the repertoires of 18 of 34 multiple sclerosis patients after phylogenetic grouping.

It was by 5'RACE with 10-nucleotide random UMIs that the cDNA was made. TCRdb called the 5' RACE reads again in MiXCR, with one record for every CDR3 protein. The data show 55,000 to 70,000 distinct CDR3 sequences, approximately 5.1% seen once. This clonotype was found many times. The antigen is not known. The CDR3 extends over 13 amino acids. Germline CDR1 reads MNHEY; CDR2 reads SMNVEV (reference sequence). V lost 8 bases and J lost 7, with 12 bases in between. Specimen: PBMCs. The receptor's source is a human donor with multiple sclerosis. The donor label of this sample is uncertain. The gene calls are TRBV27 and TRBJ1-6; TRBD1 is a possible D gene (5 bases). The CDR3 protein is CASRDGLNSPLHF. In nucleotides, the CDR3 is TGTGCCAGCCGGGACGGACTAAATTCACCCCTCCACTTT.